Listed here is a single T cell receptor (beta chain). Seattle enrolled patients during active infection and tracked them longitudinally. This sample stems from a study of blood T cell repertoires in COVID-19. The wider study: Acute-phase and convalescent COVID-19 samples originated in the United States, Italy and Spain.

The CDR3 length is 14 residues. From germline, CDR1 is LNHDA and CDR2 SQIVND (reference sequence). J lost 3 bases, V lost 4 bases, and 3 bases had no gene match. The data were produced by immunoSEQ multiplex PCR, yet TCRdb's version contains in-frame clones alone and is incomplete. The sample includes approximately 460,000 clones, roughly 87% of them seen just once. The sample taken for sequencing was peripheral blood. The V and J genes are TRBV19 and TRBJ1-5; 7 bases match TRBD1. The TCR sequence derives from a man between 18 and 35 years old with COVID-19, enrolled during active disease. For the CDR3, the DNA is TGTGCCAGTAGTACAGGGGGTCACAATCAGCCCCAGCATTTT. Protein product: CASSTGGHNQPQHF.